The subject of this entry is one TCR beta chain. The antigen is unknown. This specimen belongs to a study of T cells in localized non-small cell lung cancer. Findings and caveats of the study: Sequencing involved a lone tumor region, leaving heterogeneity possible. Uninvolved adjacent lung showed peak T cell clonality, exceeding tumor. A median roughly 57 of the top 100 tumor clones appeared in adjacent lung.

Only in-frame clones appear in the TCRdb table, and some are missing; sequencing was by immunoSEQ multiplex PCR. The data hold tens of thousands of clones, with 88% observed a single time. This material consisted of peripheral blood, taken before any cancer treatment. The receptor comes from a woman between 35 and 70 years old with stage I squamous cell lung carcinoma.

CDR3 coding DNA: TGTGCCAGTAGCCGGGACGGGAAGAGCATTCAGTACTTC. This translates into CASSRDGKSIQYF. The V call is TRBV19, the J call TRBJ2-4; D may match TRBD1 or TRBD2 (5 bases each). CDR3 size: 13 residues. V dropped 6 bases and J dropped 9 bases, with 15 bases sitting between them. Germline lookup yields CDR1 LNHDA and CDR2 SQIVND (reference sequence). Based on the CDR3 plus reference TRBV19 and TRBJ2-4, the full variable domain is DGGITQSPKYLFRKEGQNVTLSCEQNLNHDAMYWYRQDPGQGLRLIYYSQIVNDFQKGDIAEGYSVSREKKESFPLTVTSAQKNPTAFYLCASSRDGKSIQYFGAGTRLSVL.